This T cell receptor beta chain was sequenced in a study of T cells in Graves' hyperthyroidism and ophthalmopathy. Study-wide results and limits: Blood also carried most thyroid clonotypes expanded above 0.001.

A Clinical Activity Score of at least 3, a NOSPECS grade of at least 4 and a duration under 3 months were recorded in the ophthalmopathy patients. Uncontrolled infection, other autoimmune disease, pregnancy or lactation barred patients from enrollment. Source material for PBMCs was 10 ml fresh peripheral blood. This clonotype was picked up many times. Its cognate antigen is unknown. RNA transcripts served as the template for amplifying TCR beta CDR3 regions. RT-PCR in the first round (using the HTBI primer set) targeted the TCR CDR3. TCRdb itself ran the multiplex PCR reads through MiXCR, one entry per CDR3 protein. This table holds about 500,000 distinct CDR3 sequences, approximately 17% found once. V was cut by 6 bases and J by 2 bases, with 11 bases left in between. The CDR3 length is 13 residues.

What was sequenced was blood. This chain links TRBV12-3 or TRBV12-4 with TRBJ2-7, with D tentatively TRBD1 or TRBD2 (5 bases each). The source of this sequence is a woman in her late teens or twenties with Graves' ophthalmopathy. The CDR3 DNA is TGTGCCAGCAGCCCCGGGGCAGCCTACGAGCAGTACTTC. This translates into CASSPGAAYEQYF.